This T cell receptor beta chain was retrieved from a study of T cells after yellow fever vaccination. This clonotype appeared a few times. No antigen is known for it. TCRdb re-called the 5' RACE reads through MiXCR, storing one row per CDR3 protein. The sample shows about 580,000 distinct CDR3 sequences, about a sixth of them seen only once. The CDR3 totals 14 residues. Trimming removed 3 bases from V and 1 base from J, with 9 bases in between. CDR1 and CDR2 from the germline V gene are SGHAT and FQNNGV. Study observations and caveats: At under 98% for CD4 and about 91% for CD8, most primary-vaccination clones showed up again after the booster. Clonotype sharing between CD4 and CD8 compartments was small. FACS-sorted repertoires might harbor abundant contaminating clonotypes from the bulk population.

The source was PBMCs, collected about 5 days after the first yellow fever vaccination. This chain uses TRBV11-2 with TRBJ1-1, with D possibly matching TRBD1 (6 bases). The TCR sequence derives from a young man who received the YFV17D yellow fever vaccine. The DNA for the CDR3 is TGTGCCAGCAGCTTTAGCAGGGGGAACACTGAAGCTTTCTTT. Residues: CASSFSRGNTEAFF. Full variable domain (missing parts from reference TRBV11-2 and TRBJ1-1): EAGVAQSPRYKIIEKRQSVAFWCNPISGHATLYWYQQILGQGPKLLIQFQNNGVVDDSQLPKDRFSAERLKGVDSTLKIQPAKLEDSAVYLCASSFSRGNTEAFFGQGTRLTVV.